This T cell receptor beta chain emerged from a study of blood T cell repertoires in COVID-19. TCRdb's table, derived via immunoSEQ multiplex PCR, lists solely in-frame clones and lacks some. The sample shows about 24,000 clones, around 86% of them seen only once. V gave up 5 bases and J gave up 4 bases, with 11 bases separating them. This CDR3 contains 13 residues. The germline V gene has CDR1 MGHDK and CDR2 SYGVNS. This clone was seen a few times. This chain uses TRBV25-1 with TRBJ1-2, with a weak D call TRBD1 (5 bases). The specimen sequenced was peripheral blood. The receptor was isolated from a woman in her seventies with active COVID-19. The CDR3 bases are TGTGCCAGCAGTTCGGGGGTCGCCTATGGCTACACCTTC. This translates into CASSSGVAYGYTF.